The rows below give T cell receptor beta chains drawn from one sample of a study of blood T cells in healthy people across ages. TCRdb reprocessed the 5' RACE reads with MiXCR, giving one entry per CDR3 protein. The sample has more than 650,000 distinct CDR3 sequences, around a fifth seen once; the top ten hold 22%. Sequencing was done on a sample of blood. The receptors shown here come from a man in his 70s in good health. The CDR3 runs from the conserved cysteine through the conserved F or W. The order of the fields is D gene, clone size, J gene, V gene, CDR3 DNA, CDR3 protein. A D gene is named only where the DNA matches it firmly. Part of the rows lack a size; the others show once, few, many or a class for expanded clones.

TRBD2 - TRBJ2-1 TRBV5-1 TGCGCCAGCAGCTTGCGGGCTAGCGGGGCCCCCTACAATGAGCAGTTCTTC CASSLRASGAPYNEQFF
TRBD1 few TRBJ1-4 TRBV9 TGTGCCAGCAGCAACGGACAGGGGTTTGAAAAACTGTTCTTT CASSNGQGFEKLFF
- - TRBJ1-2 TRBV5-1 TGCGCCAGCAGCTTCGGCAGGGGTGAGGGCTACACCTTC CASSFGRGEGYTF
- - TRBJ1-2 TRBV29-1 TGCAGCGTTGAAGGTCCCGAAGGCTACACCTTC CSVEGPEGYTF
- - TRBJ1-4 TRBV2 TGTGCCAGCAGATCGCTGGGGGGACCGACGGGGGGGCTGGTTTTT CASRSLGGPTGGLVF
- few TRBJ2-4 TRBV7-2 TGTGCCAGCAGCTCCGGAGGGCCTACCAAAAACATTCAGTACTTC CASSSGGPTKNIQYF
- few TRBJ2-2 TRBV29-1 TGCAGCGTTGGTGTCCAGAAGGCCGGGGAGCTGTTTTTT CSVGVQKAGELFF
- many TRBJ2-3 TRBV12-3/TRBV12-4 TGTGCCAGCAGCCAGACCACAGATACGCAGTATTTT CASSQTTDTQYF
- few TRBJ2-7 TRBV5-1 TGCGCCAGCAGAACAGGGACCATCTCCTACGAGCAGTACTTC CASRTGTISYEQYF
- many TRBJ2-1 TRBV5-1 TGCGCCAGCTACGCGGGACAAAACAATGAGCAGTTCTTC CASYAGQNNEQFF
- - TRBJ1-2 TRBV25-1 TGTGCCAGCGGGTGGGGCTATGGCTACACCTTC CASGWGYGYTF
- - TRBJ2-7 TRBV4-2 TGTGCCAGCAGCCAAGATCAAAGGGTCGAGCAGTACTTC CASSQDQRVEQYF
- few TRBJ1-5 TRBV20-1 TGCAGTGCCTGGGGGGGTATGAGCAATCAGCCCCAGCATTTT CSAWGGMSNQPQHF
- - TRBJ2-7 TRBV11-2 TGTGCCAGCAGCTTAGCACGGACCTCCTACTGCGAGCAGTACTTC CASSLARTSYCEQYF
TRBD1 - TRBJ2-4 TRBV3-1 TGTGCCAGCAGCCAAAGGACAGGTGGTACTGGCATTCAGTACTTC CASSQRTGGTGIQYF
TRBD1 - TRBJ2-5 TRBV28 TGTGCCAGCAGCCCTACTAAGAGGGGGCCGTTCTTC CASSPTKRGPFF
- - TRBJ2-1 TRBV6-1 TGTGCCAGCAGTATGGGCTCCTACAATGAGCAGTTCTTC CASSMGSYNEQFF
- - TRBJ1-1 TRBV10-3 TGTGCCACGTCTACAGGGTTGGGATATGAAGCTTTCTTC CATSTGLGYEAFF
- few TRBJ2-2 TRBV27 TGTGCCAGCAGAAACTTAGCGGCCACCGGGGAGCTGTTTTTT CASRNLAATGELFF
TRBD1 few TRBJ2-1 TRBV29-1 TGCAGCGCCGCACAGGGGGTATCCAATGAGCAGTTCTTC CSAAQGVSNEQFF
- once TRBJ2-7 TRBV10-3 TGTGCCATCAAGGGACTCGCTCGTCACGAGCAGTACTTC CAIKGLARHEQYF
- - TRBJ2-6 TRBV20-1 TGCAGTGCTAGAGATCGCATGATGGGGGCTGGGGCCAACGTCCTGACTTTC CSARDRMMGAGANVLTF
- few TRBJ1-1 TRBV19 TGTGCCAGTAGGCCTGGTGGCACTGAAGCTTTCTTT CASRPGGTEAFF
- - TRBJ1-1 TRBV7-2 TGTGCCAGCCACAAGCAGTCGTACACTGAAGCTTTCTTT CASHKQSYTEAFF
- - TRBJ2-5 TRBV29-1 TGCAGCGTTGAAAAGGGGCGAGAGACCCAGTACTTC CSVEKGRETQYF
- - TRBJ1-2 TRBV29-1 TGCAGCGTTGAAGATATGGGAAGCGGCTACACCTTC CSVEDMGSGYTF
- - TRBJ2-5 TRBV28 TGTGCCAGCAGGGAACCGGGTCCGTGGATAGAGACCCAGTACTTC CASREPGPWIETQYF
TRBD2 many TRBJ2-3 TRBV5-1 TGCGCCAGCAGCTTGGTTCTAGCGGGGGTCGCAGATACGCAGTATTTT CASSLVLAGVADTQYF
TRBD2 few TRBJ2-1 TRBV11-1 TGTGCCAGCAGCTTATCAGTTACGATTCGACTAGCGGGAGTTAAGGTTGAGCAGTTCTTC CASSLSVTIRLAGVKVEQFF
TRBD2 - TRBJ2-3 TRBV20-1 TGCAGTGCCAGCGCGGTAGCGGGGGCCGTCGGTGATACGCAGTATTTT CSASAVAGAVGDTQYF
TRBD1 - TRBJ2-5 TRBV3-1 TGTGCCAGCAGCCAAGATCTGCGGACAGGGGGGAGAGAGACCCAGTACTTC CASSQDLRTGGRETQYF
TRBD1 - TRBJ1-3 TRBV19 TGTGCCAGTAGCGCCGGGACAGCAGGACACACCATATATTTT CASSAGTAGHTIYF
TRBD1 - TRBJ1-1 TRBV28 TGTGCCAGCAGCACGGGACAGGGATTTGGAGCTTTCTTT CASSTGQGFGAFF
- - TRBJ2-3 TRBV20-1 TGCAGTGCCCCGCAATACGGGAGAGCCCCAGATACGCAGTATTTT CSAPQYGRAPDTQYF
- - TRBJ2-6 TRBV12-3/TRBV12-4 TGTGCCAGCAGCCCGCGACAGGGGAGGGCCAACGCCCTGACTTTC CASSPRQGRANALTF
TRBD1 - TRBJ2-1 TRBV20-1 TGCAGTGCTAGAATTCAGGGGACAGGCCCCTACAATGAGCAGTTCTTC CSARIQGTGPYNEQFF
TRBD2 once TRBJ2-1 TRBV7-3 TGTGTCAGCAGCCCGCCTAGCGGTAAGCAGTTCTTC CVSSPPSGKQFF
TRBD1 - TRBJ2-4 TRBV6-5 TGTGCCAGCAGTCGAGGGGGCAGCCTAGCCAAAAACATTCAGTACTTC CASSRGGSLAKNIQYF
TRBD1 few TRBJ1-4 TRBV5-1 TGCGCCAGCAGCTCGGGGGACAGCATAAAACTGTTTTTT CASSSGDSIKLFF
- - TRBJ1-5 TRBV6-6 TGTGCCACCAGGACCTCGGGAGCCCAGCATTTT CATRTSGAQHF